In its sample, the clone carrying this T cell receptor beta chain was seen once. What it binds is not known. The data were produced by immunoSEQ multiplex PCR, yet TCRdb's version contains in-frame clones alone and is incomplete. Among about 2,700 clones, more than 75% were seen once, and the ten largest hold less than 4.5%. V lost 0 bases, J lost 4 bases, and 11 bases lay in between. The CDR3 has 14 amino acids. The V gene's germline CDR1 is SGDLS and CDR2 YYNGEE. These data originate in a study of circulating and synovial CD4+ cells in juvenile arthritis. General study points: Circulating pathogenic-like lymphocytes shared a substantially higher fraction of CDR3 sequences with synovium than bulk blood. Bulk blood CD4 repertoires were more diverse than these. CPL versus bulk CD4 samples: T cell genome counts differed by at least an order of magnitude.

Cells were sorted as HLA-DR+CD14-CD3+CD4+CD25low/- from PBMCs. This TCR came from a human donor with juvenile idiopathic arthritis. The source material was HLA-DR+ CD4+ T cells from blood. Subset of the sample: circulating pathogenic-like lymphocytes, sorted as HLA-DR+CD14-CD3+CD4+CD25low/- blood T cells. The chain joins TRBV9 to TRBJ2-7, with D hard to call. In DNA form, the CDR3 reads TGTGCCAGCAGCGTAGAGTGGAGAGGTTACGAGCAGTACTTC. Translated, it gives CASSVEWRGYEQYF.